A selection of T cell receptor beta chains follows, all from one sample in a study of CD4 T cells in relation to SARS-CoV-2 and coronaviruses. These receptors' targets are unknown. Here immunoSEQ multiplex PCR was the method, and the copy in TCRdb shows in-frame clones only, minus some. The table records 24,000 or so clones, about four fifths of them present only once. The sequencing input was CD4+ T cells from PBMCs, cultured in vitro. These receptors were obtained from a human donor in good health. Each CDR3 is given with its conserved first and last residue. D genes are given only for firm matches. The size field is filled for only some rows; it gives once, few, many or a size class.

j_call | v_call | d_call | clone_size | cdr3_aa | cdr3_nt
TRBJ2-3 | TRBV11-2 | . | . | CASSLDLGSQRQYF | TGTGCCAGCAGCTTAGATCTGGGTTCGCAGAGGCAGTATTTT
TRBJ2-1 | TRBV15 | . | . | CATSRDSFVGSYNEQFF | TGTGCCACCAGCAGAGATTCCTTTGTTGGATCCTACAATGAGCAGTTCTTC
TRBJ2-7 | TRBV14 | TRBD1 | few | CASSLRQGAYEQYF | TGTGCCAGCAGCCTCAGACAGGGGGCCTACGAGCAGTACTTC
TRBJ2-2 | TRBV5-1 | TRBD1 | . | CASSLAWGQGEGGELFF | TGCGCCAGCAGCTTGGCCTGGGGACAGGGTGAAGGCGGGGAGCTGTTTTTT
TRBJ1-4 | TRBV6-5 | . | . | CASSYSGRDEKLFF | TGTGCCAGCAGTTACTCAGGGAGGGATGAAAAACTGTTTTTT
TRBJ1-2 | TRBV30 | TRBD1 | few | CAWRGTGFGYTF | TGTGCCTGGAGAGGGACAGGGTTTGGCTACACCTTC
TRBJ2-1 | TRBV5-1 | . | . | CASSPGGQFYNEQFF | TGCGCCAGCAGCCCGGGGGGACAGTTCTACAATGAGCAGTTCTTC
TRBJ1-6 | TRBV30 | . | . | CAWTGNNSPLHF | TGTGCCTGGACAGGGAATAATTCACCCCTCCACTTT
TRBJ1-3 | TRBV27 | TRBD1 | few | CASSLYGPGGGNTIYF | TGTGCCAGCAGTTTATATGGCCCAGGGGGCGGAAACACCATATATTTT
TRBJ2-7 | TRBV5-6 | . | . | CASSLTGYEQYF | TGTGCCAGCAGCTTGACGGGCTACGAGCAGTACTTC
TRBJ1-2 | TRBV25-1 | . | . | CASSEGGVRGYTF | TGTGCCAGCAGTGAGGGCGGGGTACGAGGCTACACCTTC
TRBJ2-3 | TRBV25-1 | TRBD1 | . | CASSDPDRVDTQYF | TGTGCCAGCAGTGATCCAGACAGGGTCGATACGCAGTATTTT
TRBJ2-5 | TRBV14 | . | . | CASSPWASGEETQYF | TGTGCCAGCAGCCCCTGGGCTTCAGGAGAAGAGACCCAGTACTTC